This is a list of T cell receptor beta chains from one sample in a study of vaccination and CD4 T cells after COVID-19. Their recognized antigens are unknown. A single record per CDR3 protein comes from TCRdb applying MiXCR to the PCR reads. The sample records more than 7,500 distinct CDR3 sequences, about 44% being singletons. Specimen: CD4+ T cells from blood, cultured in vitro. These receptors all stem from a human donor in good health. The CDR3 runs from the conserved cysteine through the conserved F or W. D genes are given only for firm matches. The size of a clone is reported for some rows only, either as once, few or many, or as a class for expanded clones.

cdr3_aa cdr3_nt j_call clone_size d_call v_call
CASSFRQGTDTQYF TGTGCCAGCAGTTTCCGACAGGGCACAGATACGCAGTATTTT TRBJ2-3 - - TRBV28
CASRQTPAGSSNEQFF TGTGCCAGCAGACAGACACCAGCGGGGTCTTCCAATGAGCAGTTCTTC TRBJ2-1 once TRBD2 TRBV6-1
CASKVGRALETQYF TGTGCCAGCAAGGTCGGGAGGGCCTTGGAGACCCAGTACTTC TRBJ2-5 few TRBD2 TRBV6-1
CSARDFSYEQYF TGCAGTGCTAGAGACTTCTCCTACGAGCAGTACTTC TRBJ2-7 - - TRBV20-1
CASSLSPAGQETQYF TGTGCCAGCAGCCTAAGTCCAGCGGGACAAGAGACCCAGTACTTC TRBJ2-5 once TRBD2 TRBV7-2
CATSSTRTALLRPQHF TGTGCCACCAGCAGTACCCGGACGGCCTTGCTTCGGCCCCAGCATTTT TRBJ1-5 - - TRBV15
CASSPLAQYTGELFF TGTGCCAGCTCGCCCCTAGCCCAGTACACCGGGGAGCTGTTTTTT TRBJ2-2 - - TRBV27
CAIRESRDRVENGYTF TGTGCCATCAGGGAGTCCCGGGACAGGGTTGAAAATGGCTACACCTTC TRBJ1-2 - TRBD1 TRBV10-3
CASSFSSGRKLNEQFF TGTGCCAGCAGCTTTAGTAGCGGGAGGAAGTTGAATGAGCAGTTCTTC TRBJ2-1 - TRBD2 TRBV7-2
CASREGETQYF TGCGCCAGCAGGGAGGGGGAGACCCAGTACTTC TRBJ2-5 - - TRBV5-1
CSARGGKNTDTQYF TGCAGTGCTAGAGGCGGGAAAAACACAGATACGCAGTATTTT TRBJ2-3 few - TRBV20-1
CSARNGAEQYF TGCAGTGCTAGGAATGGAGCCGAGCAGTACTTC TRBJ2-7 - - TRBV20-1
CASSSAGQETQYF TGTGCCAGCTCCTCAGCAGGACAGGAGACCCAGTACTTC TRBJ2-5 few - TRBV21-1
CASSLVQGHEQYF TGCGCCAGCAGCTTGGTCCAGGGCCACGAGCAGTACTTC TRBJ2-7 - - TRBV5-1
CASSLSPVQETQYF TGTGCCAGCAGCTTGAGTCCAGTCCAAGAGACCCAGTACTTC TRBJ2-5 - - TRBV5-4
CASSPLLGKQYF TGTGCCAGCAGTCCGCTACTAGGAAAGCAGTACTTC TRBJ2-7 few - TRBV27
CASSYPADFSYEQYF TGTGCCAGCAGTTATCCAGCGGACTTCTCCTACGAGCAGTACTTC TRBJ2-7 - - TRBV6-2/TRBV6-3
CSVGGGGNYGYTF TGCAGCGTTGGCGGAGGGGGTAACTATGGCTACACCTTC TRBJ1-2 - - TRBV29-1
CASSLWQGGANVLTF TGTGCCAGCAGTTTATGGCAGGGGGGGGCCAACGTCCTGACTTTC TRBJ2-6 - - TRBV28
CSAIEDGNTEAFF TGCAGTGCAATAGAGGACGGGAACACTGAAGCTTTCTTT TRBJ1-1 - - TRBV20-1
CSARDPGLWSYEQYF TGCAGTGCTAGAGACCCGGGACTATGGTCCTACGAGCAGTACTTC TRBJ2-7 few TRBD2 TRBV20-1
CASRDRASAKNIQYF TGTGCCAGCAGGGACAGGGCCTCGGCCAAAAACATTCAGTACTTC TRBJ2-4 - TRBD1 TRBV6-1
CASRLTALNTEAFF TGTGCCAGCAGATTGACAGCGTTGAACACTGAAGCTTTCTTT TRBJ1-1 - - TRBV6-2/TRBV6-3
CSALTSGRNEQFF TGCAGTGCTCTTACTAGCGGGAGAAATGAGCAGTTCTTC TRBJ2-1 once TRBD2 TRBV20-1
CASSLHRGEQYF TGTGCCAGTAGTCTTCACAGGGGCGAGCAGTACTTC TRBJ2-7 few TRBD1 TRBV19
CASSYSGRSDTQYF TGTGCCAGTAGTTATAGCGGGAGATCGGATACGCAGTATTTT TRBJ2-3 - TRBD2 TRBV19
CASSVATGGNTEAFF TGTGCCAGCAGCGTAGCTACGGGGGGGAACACTGAAGCTTTCTTT TRBJ1-1 - - TRBV9
CASSPGGQFNQPQHF TGTGCCAGCTCACCAGGGGGACAGTTCAATCAGCCCCAGCATTTT TRBJ1-5 - TRBD1 TRBV18
CARSLARRQPQHF TGTGCCAGAAGCTTGGCTAGGAGACAGCCCCAGCATTTT TRBJ1-5 - - TRBV5-3
CASSLSGRDGTQYF TGTGCCAGCTCACTATCGGGACGGGACGGTACGCAGTATTTT TRBJ2-3 once - TRBV18
CASSSGQPWETQYF TGTGCCAGCAGCTCGGGACAGCCTTGGGAGACCCAGTACTTC TRBJ2-5 few TRBD1 TRBV7-3
CASSLSGTGAGNTIYF TGTGCCAGCAGCTTATCCGGGACAGGGGCAGGAAACACCATATATTTT TRBJ1-3 - TRBD1 TRBV7-9
CSARRGSTGELFF TGCAGTGCTAGAAGGGGATCCACCGGGGAGCTGTTTTTT TRBJ2-2 - - TRBV20-1
CASSNRGYGYTF TGTGCCAGCAGTAACAGGGGCTATGGCTACACCTTC TRBJ1-2 - TRBD1 TRBV11-2
CASSLRTGLTVYEQYF TGTGCCAGCTCTCTACGGACAGGGCTAACGGTCTACGAGCAGTACTTC TRBJ2-7 - TRBD1 TRBV18
CASSLAGSMNTEAFF TGCGCCAGCAGCTTGGCCGGGTCGATGAACACTGAAGCTTTCTTT TRBJ1-1 few - TRBV5-1
CASSPRQLLTPFF TGTGCCAGCAGTCCCCGACAGCTGTTGACCCCTTTCTTT TRBJ1-1 few - TRBV27
CASSYPAGGSSYEQYF TGTGCCAGCAGTTACCCGGCGGGGGGTTCCTCCTACGAGCAGTACTTC TRBJ2-7 - TRBD2 TRBV6-5
CASTFSDTQYF TGTGCCAGCACCTTTTCGGATACGCAGTATTTT TRBJ2-3 - - TRBV6-1
CASSYAPGENTEAFF TGTGCCAGCAGTTACGCCCCGGGGGAGAACACTGAAGCTTTCTTT TRBJ1-1 few - TRBV6-5
CASNQWGKGSQETQYF TGTGCCAGTAATCAATGGGGGAAGGGTTCCCAAGAGACCCAGTACTTC TRBJ2-5 - - TRBV19
CSARRLNTEAFF TGCAGTGCCAGGCGACTGAACACTGAAGCTTTCTTT TRBJ1-1 - - TRBV20-1
CASSFRDSYNSPLHF TGTGCCAGCAGTTTCAGAGACTCCTATAATTCACCCCTCCACTTT TRBJ1-6 - - TRBV28
CASSSDRGNSPLHF TGTGCCAGCAGCTCCGACAGGGGAAATTCACCCCTCCACTTT TRBJ1-6 few TRBD1 TRBV27
CASSLLGTVEGETQYF TGTGCCAGCAGTTTACTCGGGACAGTTGAAGGAGAGACCCAGTACTTC TRBJ2-5 - TRBD1 TRBV28
CSASGSLFRSSYNEQFF TGCAGTGCTAGCGGGTCTCTTTTCCGGAGCTCCTACAATGAGCAGTTCTTC TRBJ2-1 - - TRBV20-1
CASRIRRLAGEEGDEQYF TGTGCCAGCCGTATCCGAAGACTAGCGGGGGAGGAGGGGGACGAGCAGTACTTC TRBJ2-7 few TRBD2 TRBV2
CASSPRDRGPINQPQHF TGTGCCAGTAGTCCCCGGGACAGGGGGCCCATCAATCAGCCCCAGCATTTT TRBJ1-5 - TRBD1 TRBV19
CARDPVRDTQYF TGTGCCAGAGACCCGGTAAGAGATACGCAGTATTTT TRBJ2-3 - - TRBV21-1
CASSQNQGRTEAFF TGCGCCAGCAGCCAAAATCAGGGGCGGACTGAAGCTTTCTTT TRBJ1-1 - - TRBV5-1